This T cell receptor beta chain was recovered during a study of blood T cells in healthy people across ages (dated by TCRdb to about 2015). For the wider study: In model experiments, roughly one uniquely barcoded TCR beta cDNA molecule per two T cells was captured by template switching. To track age-related changes in TCR beta repertoire diversity, the study relied on deep sequencing normalized with unique cDNA molecular identifiers. The donors were split into four age groups: young (average around 15 years), middle-aged (roughly 42), aged (more than 55) and long-lived (approximately 89). For two donors (one aged 18 to 29 and one aged 80 or older), the study analyzed two additional independent replicas of 1 million unique cDNA reads from the same blood draw. The study at large found these results: A strong correlation was found between observed TCR beta diversity and the percentage of naive T cells measured by flow cytometry. Compared with the aged group, more naive CD4+ T cells, fewer expanded clones and increased TCR diversity were shown by the long-lived group, suggesting age selection. Because profiling used bulk unsorted PBMCs, naive and antigen-experienced compartments could not be compared conclusively. The CMV infection status of donors was not known, potentially confounding age-related changes in expanded clonotypes. As age increased, observed TCR beta diversity per million T cells dropped in a roughly linear way, and a significant reduction was already evident by age about 40. Estimates of total diversity based on one million sequenced T cells were considered lower bounds and underestimates.

On this clonotype itself: The antigen it recognizes is unknown. No base quality values were provided; no much bigger clone lies one nucleotide off.

The germline V gene sets CDR1 to SGHRS and CDR2 to YFSETQ. The CDR3, from cysteine to phenylalanine, totals 15 residues. The sequence is cut down to CDR3 DNA, 45 bases in frame from base 1. V is pruned by 4 bases and J by 2 bases, leaving 4 bases of the junction without a gene match. Donors were roughly 40 systemically healthy Caucasian individuals from Russia aged 6 to 90 years. Approximately 11 milliliters of peripheral blood were drawn from each donor into EDTA-treated Vacutainer tubes. PBMCs were isolated by Ficoll-Paque density-gradient centrifugation, with at least 6 million obtained per sample. Total RNA was extracted from PBMCs with Trizol reagent, with at least 6 micrograms obtained per sample. For every donor, flow cytometry on a PBMC aliquot measured the percentage of naive CD45RAhigh/CD27high T cells. Libraries came from 5' RACE. The reads were generated on an Illumina HiSeq 2500. A second roughly 6 to 12 cycle PCR used a sample-barcoded 5' primer and a J-beta primer mix. A unique molecular identifier was introduced onto each TCR beta cDNA molecule by a template-switch 5' adaptor carrying 12 random nucleotides. Each sample yielded at least 3 million CDR3-containing paired-end reads. First-strand cDNA synthesis was performed from all RNA using the Mint cDNA synthesis kit, with priming by a TRBC-specific oligonucleotide. After uracil-DNA glycosylase treatment, a first 18-cycle PCR used universal primers M1SS and BC2_uni_R on all cDNA. The source study handled its data this way. For normalization, 1 million high-quality reads were randomly selected from each sample, with every read carrying a distinct molecular identifier. Instead of being binned into consensus sequences, reads that shared molecular identifiers were thrown out. CDR3 identification, clonotype clustering and error correction used MiTCR with a Q25 quality threshold and the strictest error-elimination algorithm. Lower-bound total TCR beta diversity was estimated with a nonparametric unseen species model using Euler transformation. The public reads were reprocessed in TCRdb via fastp at Q25 and MiXCR, keeping in-frame beta chains. One record per CDR3 amino acid sequence lists the most common genes and DNA. The V and J calls and clone size come from TCRdb's table, not from the authors' own analysis. The sample table shows some 890,000 distinct CDR3 sequences, and about 29% are seen once. The ten top clones hold about a tenth of the sample.

These same data were also listed under a study on T cells of mothers and their children. Per that second paper: Nine systemically healthy Caucasian individuals served as donors, namely three mothers together with their six children. cDNA synthesis consumed the entire amount of extracted RNA, loaded at roughly 1.5 ug RNA in each 15 ul reaction. Sample barcodes and 2-4 random nucleotides were added via the M1S primer in the second PCR. More than 8 million TCR beta CDR3 reads were obtained from each mother, and millions of reads were obtained from each child. Thymic selection shapes the output of TCR recombination in a similar way in related and unrelated pairs, and inherited differences have a minor effect. Normalized repertoire overlap in related mother-child pairs was always slightly higher than in unrelated mother-child pairs, but the difference was never significant. No persistent microchimeric T cell clones were found, with a detection sensitivity of roughly 92 clones per million clonotypes. The study used deep NGS to compare TCR beta repertoires of mothers and children, seeking features distinguishing related mother-child pairs from unrelated individuals. The mean age was around 40 +/- 4 years for the mothers and about 12 +/- 4 years for the children. After adapter ligation with NEBNext reagents, the libraries were sequenced on Illumina HiSeq 2000 with 100+100 nt paired-end reads. To prevent cross-contamination, the mother and child libraries were prepared a month apart and were sequenced in separate runs. For each donor, somewhere between about 450,000 and 2,100,000 distinct TCR beta clonotypes were identified. Naive TCR beta clonotypes were estimated from low-frequency clonotypes matched to each donor's FACS-determined naive share, without sorting.

The source of this sequence is a woman aged 40 to 50 in good health. Sequenced: blood. Rearrangement joined TRBV5-1 to TRBJ2-2, with 8 bases aligning to TRBD1. The DNA sequence is given as TGCGCCAGCAGCACAGACAGGGGAAACACCGGGGAGCTGTTTTTT. Its protein reads: CASSTDRGNTGELFF. The CDR3 plus the reference TRBV5-1 and TRBJ2-2 genes for the other parts give the full variable domain: KAGVTQTPRYLIKTRGQQVTLSCSPISGHRSVSWYQQTPGQGLQFLFEYFSETQRNKGNFPGRFSGRQFSNSRSEMNVSTLELGDSALYLCASSTDRGNTGELFFGEGSRLTVL.